This T cell receptor (beta chain) was sequenced in a study of early T cells in non-severe SARS-CoV-2 infection. Study summary: RNA in bulk from unsorted whole blood was sequenced, and chains were unpaired. The study's findings and limits: In VDJdb matching, anti-spike CD8 responses were favored while private and CD4 specificities went missing.

This clonotype turned up a few times. As yet, its antigen is unknown. This CDR3 is 18 amino acids long. CDR1 is SGHTA, CDR2 FQGNSA, per germline. The V end lost 1 base, the J end lost 2 bases, and 18 bases lay between the germline ends. cDNA molecules, individually, were tagged with unique molecular identifiers. TCRdb processed the 5' RACE reads anew with MiXCR; each CDR3 protein has one entry. The sample has about 68,000 distinct CDR3 sequences, 12% seen once. The sample comprised whole blood. The clonotype originates from an adult who was a healthcare worker with PCR-confirmed SARS-CoV-2 infection or an uninfected control (not recorded which). This chain connects TRBV7-2 to TRBJ2-1; the D gene is possibly TRBD2 (5 bases). For the CDR3, the DNA is TGTGCCAGCAGCTTAGGAGGCGGGCGAACTGGTCCCTACAATGAGCAGTTCTTC. Translating gives CASSLGGGRTGPYNEQFF. The full variable domain, its missing parts supplied by reference TRBV7-2 and TRBJ2-1, is GAGVSQSPSNKVTEKGKDVELRCDPISGHTALYWYRQSLGQGLEFLIYFQGNSAPDKSGLPSDRFSAERTGGSVSTLTIQRTQQEDSAVYLCASSLGGGRTGPYNEQFFGPGTRLTVL.